The T cell receptor (beta chain) described here comes from a study of stem cell transplantation in POMP-related autoinflammatory disease. Study overall: CD8+ T cells were low and CD4+ cells naive-skewed before transplant.

The study's findings and limits: In patients with PRAID, every analyzed T-cell subset tended to show lower diversity and higher clonality. Patients with PRAID showed a restricted number of unique TRB V-J gene pairings.

PRAID featured prominent immunodeficiency. V was clipped by 3 bases and J by 8 bases; unmatched bases: 7. The CDR3 covers 16 residues. Germline V gene lookup returns CDR1 LGHNA and CDR2 YSLEER. As for this clone: Its antigen is still unknown.

The data were produced by immunoSEQ multiplex PCR, yet TCRdb's version contains in-frame clones alone and is incomplete. This sample has some 4,900 clones, with under 95% found just once. This chain links TRBV4-3 with TRBJ2-2, with 12 bases lining up with TRBD2. The origin of this receptor is a human patient with POMP-related autoinflammation and immune dysregulation (PRAID). The graft donor may be the source of some T cells. The material sequenced was CD8+ T cells from PBMCs, taken after stem cell transplantation. For the CDR3, the DNA is TGCGCCAGCAGCCACCTCGCAACTAGCGGGAGGGGGGAGCTGTTTTTT. The encoded protein is CASSHLATSGRGELFF.